The present T cell receptor (beta chain) was sequenced within a study of TIL therapy for anti-PD-1-resistant metastatic lung cancer. The libraries were made with immunoSEQ v3. Assay: immunoSEQ multiplex PCR; the TCRdb copy retains only in-frame clones and omits some. The sample shows some 32,000 clones, about 70% of them seen only once. This clone has only a few counts. As to time point: pre-treatment sample, taken before nivolumab and TIL therapy. Per the germline V gene, CDR1 is SGHNT and CDR2 is YYREEE (reference sequence). The V and J ends lost 5 bases and 6 bases, in that order; junction bases with no gene match: 10. The CDR3 contains 14 residues.

The TCR was taken from a woman aged 30-79 years with non-small cell lung cancer. The rearrangement links TRBV5-4 to TRBJ1-2; 7 bases line up with TRBD1. The source material was blood, sampled at baseline. The CDR3 sequence is CASSSDREMDGYTF. For the CDR3, the DNA is TGTGCCAGCAGTTCTGACAGGGAGATGGATGGCTACACCTTC.